The 32 T cell receptor beta chains given below trace back to one sample, sequenced in a study of T cells in tuberculosis. Only in-frame clones appear in the TCRdb table, and some are missing; sequencing was by immunoSEQ multiplex PCR. The sample consists of roughly 7,100 clones, 85% to 95% of them appearing once. The specimen sequenced was PBMCs. Every receptor here comes from an adult with tuberculosis.

CDR3 nucleotide sequence: TGTGCCAGCAGCTTGGAGGGGGTGACAGATGGCTACACCTTC. This gives the protein CASSLEGVTDGYTF. The chain carries TRBV5-6 and TRBJ1-2, with TRBD1 as a possible D gene (6 bases). The CDR3 is 14 amino acids. Looked up from germline, CDR1 is SGHDT and CDR2 is YYEEEE. V lost 0 bases and J 6 bases, leaving 12 bases between the germline ends.

CDR3 residues: CASSFWTSGGADEQYF. The CDR3 region has the DNA TGTGCCAGCAGCTTTTGGACTAGCGGGGGGGCTGACGAGCAGTACTTC. This chain links TRBV11-1 with TRBJ2-7; the match to TRBD2 covers 15 bases. The CDR3 runs 16 residues. Trimming took 3 bases from V and 5 from J; bases not matched to a gene: 5. Germline values: CDR1 SGHAT, CDR2 FQDESV (reference sequence).

There are a few counts of this clone. This chain joins TRBV25-1 and TRBJ2-7, with a weak D call TRBD1 (6 bases). The CDR3 has 12 amino acids. CDR1 is MGHDK, CDR2 SYGVNS, per germline. V lost 4 bases and J lost 4, with 8 bases in between. The CDR3 DNA follows: TGTGCCAGCAGTGTACAGGGATACGAGCAGTACTTC. Its protein is CASSVQGYEQYF.

The chain employs TRBV10-2 and TRBJ2-3; a possible D gene is TRBD2 (5 bases). V was cut by 4 bases and J by 0 bases, with 8 bases left in between. Germline V gene data show CDR1 as WSHSY and CDR2 as SAAADI. This CDR3 contains 14 residues. The CDR3 coding sequence is TGCGCCAGCAGTGGTGCTAGCAGCACAGATACGCAGTATTTT. As protein: CASSGASSTDTQYF.

This chain connects TRBV30 to TRBJ2-1; D is unresolved. The CDR3 covers 14 residues. V was pared by 4 bases and J by 2 bases, with 12 bases between. Germline CDR1 and CDR2: GTSNPN and SVGIG (reference sequence). The CDR3 loop is CAWKPRGPYNEQFF. The CDR3 DNA is TGTGCCTGGAAACCCCGCGGCCCCTACAATGAGCAGTTCTTC.

This chain uses TRBV28 with TRBJ2-2; D remains unclear. The CDR3 runs 14 residues. Trimming stripped 7 bases from V and 2 bases from J, with 11 bases between. Germline CDR1 is MDHEN and CDR2 is SYDVKM. CDR3 protein: CASNRSPNTGELFF. The CDR3 DNA is TGTGCCAGCAATCGGAGTCCCAACACCGGGGAGCTGTTTTTT.

The chain is built from TRBV30 and TRBJ2-6; D is perhaps TRBD2 (7 bases). CDR3 length: 20 amino acids. From germline, CDR1 is GTSNPN and CDR2 SVGIG (reference sequence). V lost 3 bases and J 0 bases, leaving 24 bases between the germline ends. The CDR3 region is CAWSEPGGRGSSSGANVLTF. CDR3 DNA sequence: TGTGCCTGGAGCGAACCCGGGGGGCGCGGTAGCAGCTCTGGGGCCAACGTCCTGACTTTC.

The V and J genes are TRBV5-8 and TRBJ2-1; maybe TRBD2 (5 bases). Germline-derived CDR1 and CDR2 are SGHTS and YDEGEE. V was shortened by 4 bases and J by 4 bases, with 15 bases between the two germline ends. This CDR3 is built from 15 residues. CDR3 sequence reads: CASSRESVRYNEQFF. DNA of the CDR3: TGTGCCAGCAGCAGGGAGTCCGTACGTTACAATGAGCAGTTCTTC.

The gene calls are TRBV4-1 and TRBJ2-7; 9 positions match TRBD1. There are 15 residues in the CDR3. The J segment lost 7 bases and the V segment lost 4 bases, leaving 11 bases of the junction unmatched. Germline CDR1 MGHRA, CDR2 YSYEKL. DNA of the CDR3: TGCGCCAGCAGCCCGGGGGACAGGGTTATAGCGGAGCAGTACTTC. Protein product: CASSPGDRVIAEQYF.

The chain uses TRBV20-1 and TRBJ2-5; no clear D. The CDR3 consists of 10 residues. V lost 4 bases and J 4 bases, leaving 4 bases between the germline ends. Per germline, CDR1 DFQATT and CDR2 SNEGSKA (reference sequence). The DNA for the CDR3 is TGCAGTGCTAAGCCAGAGACCCAGTACTTC. It is translated as CSAKPETQYF.

This rearrangement joins TRBV29-1 to TRBJ2-1, with D possibly matching TRBD2 (6 bases). V lost 2 bases to trimming and J lost 12 bases, with 14 bases between them. This CDR3 is built from 12 residues. Germline lookup yields CDR1 SQVTM and CDR2 ANQGSEA. The CDR3 spells CSVERLANGQFF. CDR3 sequence (DNA): TGCAGCGTTGAACGTCTAGCGAACGGGCAGTTCTTC.

The chain combines TRBV5-1 with TRBJ1-2; TRBD1 aligns across 8 bases. The CDR3 loop spans 14 amino acids. V lost 0 bases and J lost 9; bases outside the gene matches: 7. Germline lookup yields CDR1 SGHRS and CDR2 YFSETQ. CDR3 nucleotides: TGCGCCAGCAGCTTGGTTGCGACAGGGGATCGCTACACCTTC. This encodes CASSLVATGDRYTF. Looking up the rest from reference TRBV5-1 and TRBJ1-2 gives the full variable domain: KAGVTQTPRYLIKTRGQQVTLSCSPISGHRSVSWYQQTPGQGLQFLFEYFSETQRNKGNFPGRFSGRQFSNSRSEMNVSTLELGDSALYLCASSLVATGDRYTFGSGTRLTVV.

The chain recombines TRBV4-1 with TRBJ2-1; the match to TRBD2 covers 12 bases. Germline V gene data show CDR1 as MGHRA and CDR2 as YSYEKL. V was pared by 4 bases and J by 5 bases, with 9 bases of the junction left unmatched. This CDR3 comprises 17 residues. The CDR3 bases are TGCGCCAGCAGCCTAGGGCTAGCGGGAGGGCCGCACAATGAGCAGTTCTTC. Translating gives CASSLGLAGGPHNEQFF.

The genes are TRBV6-5 and TRBJ1-3; weak D call: TRBD1 (5 bases). Germline CDR1 is MNHEY and CDR2 is SVGAGI. This CDR3 is built from 15 residues. V was shortened by 4 bases and J by 0 bases, with 10 bases between the two germline ends. CDR3 residues: CASSSKGRSGNTIYF. DNA for the CDR3: TGTGCCAGCAGTTCAAAGGGGCGCTCTGGAAACACCATATATTTT.

CDR3 protein: CASSLMEAPYEQYF. For the CDR3, the DNA is TGTGCCAGCAGCTTAATGGAGGCCCCCTACGAGCAGTACTTC. The rearrangement joins TRBV11-2 to TRBJ2-7; D is possibly TRBD2 (5 bases). V lost 2 bases, J lost 2 bases, and 10 bases lay in between. CDR1 is SGHAT and CDR2 is FQNNGV in the germline V gene. The CDR3 loop spans 14 amino acids.

The gene calls are TRBV6-5 and TRBJ1-5; D is possibly TRBD1 (5 bases). V dropped 2 bases and J dropped 4 bases, with 6 bases sitting between them. From germline, CDR1 is MNHEY and CDR2 SVGAGI. The CDR3 sequence is 13 residues long. The CDR3 bases are TGTGCCAGCAGTTACGGGGGGAATCAGCCCCAGCATTTT. This codes for CASSYGGNQPQHF.

The rearrangement uses TRBV30 and TRBJ2-2; 9 bases are a match to TRBD2. This CDR3 region has 15 residues. Per the germline V gene, CDR1 is GTSNPN and CDR2 is SVGIG (reference sequence). V lost 1 base, J lost 5 bases, and 5 bases stayed unmatched. Here the CDR3 reads CAWSEAGGDTGELFF. CDR3 nucleotides: TGTGCCTGGAGTGAAGCGGGGGGAGATACCGGGGAGCTGTTTTTT.

The rearrangement links TRBV5-1 to TRBJ1-4; TRBD1 matches 9 bases. Germline V lookup: CDR1 SGHRS, CDR2 YFSETQ. The junction had 8 bases not matched to a gene; V was cut back by 2 bases and J by 6 bases. The CDR3 runs to 16 residues. The DNA for the CDR3 is TGCGCCAGCAGCTTTGGGAGCGGGACAGGGTATGAAAAACTGTTTTTT. This codes for CASSFGSGTGYEKLFF.

The chain has TRBV6-5 and TRBJ2-3; D is perhaps TRBD1 (6 bases). Per the germline V gene, CDR1 is MNHEY and CDR2 is SVGAGI. This CDR3 comprises 14 residues. Trimming stripped 7 bases from V and 9 bases from J, with 20 bases between. For the CDR3, the DNA is TGTGCCAGCAAACTCATTCTGGACAGTAAAACGCAGTATTTT. This codes for CASKLILDSKTQYF.

The chain carries TRBV4-1 and TRBJ1-4; tentatively, D is TRBD1 (5 bases). V was trimmed by 0 bases and J by 13 bases, leaving 24 bases between them. Germline lookup yields CDR1 MGHRA and CDR2 YSYEKL. The CDR3 is 17 amino acids. The CDR3 loop is CASSQDHPVVGSGGLFF. CDR3 in DNA: TGCGCCAGCAGCCAAGATCACCCAGTTGTCGGGTCGGGGGGACTGTTTTTT.

The V call is TRBV10-2, the J call TRBJ2-7; TRBD2 matches 7 bases. J lost 4 bases, V lost 5 bases, and 8 bases had no gene match. Germline loops: CDR1 WSHSY, CDR2 SAAADI. The CDR3 totals 14 residues. CDR3 residues: CASSYSGSNYEQYF. The CDR3 bases are TGCGCCAGCAGTTATAGCGGGTCTAATTACGAGCAGTACTTC.

The DNA of the CDR3 is TGCAGTGCTACGACAGGGCGAACCCAGTACTTC. Its translation is CSATTGRTQYF. The rearrangement joins TRBV20-1 to TRBJ2-5, with TRBD1 matching over 7 bases. Germline lookup yields CDR1 DFQATT and CDR2 SNEGSKA (reference sequence). CDR3 size: 11 residues. J gave up 8 bases and V 4 bases, and 4 bases lay outside the gene matches.

V and J are TRBV7-7 and TRBJ2-3; 7 bases fit TRBD2. V trimming: 5 bases; J trimming: 3 bases; junction bases outside the gene matches: 5. This CDR3 is 14 amino acids long. The germline V gene encodes CDR1 SSHAT and CDR2 FNYEAQ (reference sequence). CDR3 region: CASSAGGMTDTQYF. CDR3 nucleotide sequence: TGTGCCAGCAGCGCCGGGGGGATGACAGATACGCAGTATTTT.

The gene calls are TRBV5-1 and TRBJ2-3; D not certain. Germline V gene lookup returns CDR1 SGHRS and CDR2 YFSETQ. V shed 3 bases and J shed 3 bases, with 8 bases lying between them. The CDR3 extends over 13 amino acids. The CDR3 is CASSSNYTDTQYF. CDR3 bases: TGCGCCAGCAGCTCAAACTATACAGATACGCAGTATTTT.

The chain is built from TRBV2 and TRBJ2-6, with D unresolved. This CDR3 is 14 amino acids long. The germline V gene has CDR1 SNHLY and CDR2 FYNNEI. Trimming took off 7 bases at V and 0 bases at J, with 7 bases between the two ends. This CDR3 reads CASIPYSGANVLTF. The CDR3 coding sequence is TGTGCCAGCATTCCTTACTCTGGGGCCAACGTCCTGACTTTC.

The V and J genes are TRBV6-5 and TRBJ1-2; TRBD1 is a possible D gene (6 bases). The CDR3 runs 13 residues. The germline gives CDR1 MNHEY, CDR2 SVGAGI. Between the trimmed V and J ends, which lost 2 bases and 6 bases, there was a span of 10 bases. CDR3 residues: CASSYGQHHGYTF. The CDR3 DNA follows: TGTGCCAGCAGTTACGGACAGCACCATGGCTACACCTTC.

The chain carries TRBV18 and TRBJ2-5, with D possibly matching TRBD1 (5 bases). The CDR3 contains 14 residues. Trimming removed 2 bases at V and 3 bases at J, with 10 bases between. The V gene's germline CDR1 is KGHSH and CDR2 LQKENI. Here the CDR3 reads CASSPGAREETQYF. CDR3 sequence (DNA): TGTGCCAGCTCACCAGGGGCGCGAGAAGAGACCCAGTACTTC. Filled out from reference TRBV18 and TRBJ2-5, the complete variable domain reads NAGVMQNPRHLVRRRGQEARLRCSPMKGHSHVYWYRQLPEEGLKFMVYLQKENIIDESGMPKERFSAEFPKEGPSILRIQQVVRGDSAAYFCASSPGAREETQYFGPGTRLLVL.

The chain has TRBV6-6 and TRBJ2-4; D is ambiguous. Germline V CDR1 and CDR2: MNHNY, SVGAGI (reference sequence). This CDR3 is 14 amino acids long. V gave up 7 bases and J gave up 0 bases, with 10 bases separating them. In DNA, the CDR3 is TGTGCCAGCACCCGAGGTCCAGCCAAAAACATTCAGTACTTC. It encodes CASTRGPAKNIQYF.

The chain has TRBV5-1 and TRBJ2-5; 8 bases agree with TRBD2. This CDR3 is 14 amino acids long. V was pared by 3 bases and J by 8 bases, with 9 bases of the junction left unmatched. Germline lookup yields CDR1 SGHRS and CDR2 YFSETQ. The CDR3 bases are TGCGCCAGCAGCTCCCCGGGGGGGCCTGGTACCCAGTACTTC. Translating it yields CASSSPGGPGTQYF.

J is TRBJ2-1 and V is TRBV27, with 8 bases identical to TRBD2. With V trimmed by 5 bases and J by 9 bases, 9 bases remained unmatched. Looked up from germline, CDR1 is MNHEY and CDR2 is SMNVEV (reference sequence). The CDR3 runs to 14 residues. CDR3 nucleotide sequence: TGTGCCAGCAGTGTAACGGGAGGGTGGGGTGAGCAGTTCTTC. It is translated as CASSVTGGWGEQFF.

This sequence joins TRBV2 and TRBJ2-1; TRBD1 is a possible D gene (5 bases). The germline V gene has CDR1 SNHLY and CDR2 FYNNEI. V was shortened by 4 bases and J by 1 base, with 11 bases between the two germline ends. The CDR3 contains 15 residues. The CDR3 nucleotides are TGTGCCAGCAGTGGAACAGGCCAGTCCTACAATGAGCAGTTCTTC. Translated: CASSGTGQSYNEQFF.

This chain links TRBV5-1 with TRBJ2-1; 7 bases are a match to TRBD2. CDR3 length: 14 amino acids. V lost 0 bases to trimming and J lost 8 bases; unmatched junction nucleotides: 5. CDR1 and CDR2 (germline): SGHRS, YFSETQ. The CDR3 nucleotides read TGCGCCAGCAGCTTGGCGGCGGGGGACCATGAGCAGTTCTTC. This sequence encodes CASSLAAGDHEQFF.